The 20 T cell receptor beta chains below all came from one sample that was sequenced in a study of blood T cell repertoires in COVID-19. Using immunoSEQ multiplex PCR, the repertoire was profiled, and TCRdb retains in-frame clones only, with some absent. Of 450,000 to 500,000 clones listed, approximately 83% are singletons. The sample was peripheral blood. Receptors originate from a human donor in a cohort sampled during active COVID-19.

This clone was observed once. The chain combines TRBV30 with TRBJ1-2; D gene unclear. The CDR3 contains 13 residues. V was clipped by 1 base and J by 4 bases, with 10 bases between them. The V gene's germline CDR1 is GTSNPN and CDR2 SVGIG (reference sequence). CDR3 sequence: CAWSEGRLYGYTF. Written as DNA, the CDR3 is TGTGCCTGGAGTGAAGGGAGACTCTATGGCTACACCTTC.

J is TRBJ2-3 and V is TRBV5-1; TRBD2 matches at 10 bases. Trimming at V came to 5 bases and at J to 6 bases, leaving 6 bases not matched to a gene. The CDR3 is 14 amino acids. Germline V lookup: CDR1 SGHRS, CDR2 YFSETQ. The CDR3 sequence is CASRLAGLVDTQYF. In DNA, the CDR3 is TGCGCCAGCAGACTAGCGGGATTGGTGGATACGCAGTATTTT.

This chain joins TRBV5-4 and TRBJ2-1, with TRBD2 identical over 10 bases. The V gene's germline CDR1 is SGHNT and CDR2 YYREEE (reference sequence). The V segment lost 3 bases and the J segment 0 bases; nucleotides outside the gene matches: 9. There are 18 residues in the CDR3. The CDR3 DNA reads TGTGCCAGCAGCTGGGGGGCCGCTAGCGGGGGCTCCTACAATGAGCAGTTCTTC. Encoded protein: CASSWGAASGGSYNEQFF. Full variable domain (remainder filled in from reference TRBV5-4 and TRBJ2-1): ETGVTQSPTHLIKTRGQQVTLRCSSQSGHNTVSWYQQALGQGPQFIFQYYREEENGRGNFPPRFSGLQFPNYSSELNVNALELDDSALYLCASSWGAASGGSYNEQFFGPGTRLTVL.

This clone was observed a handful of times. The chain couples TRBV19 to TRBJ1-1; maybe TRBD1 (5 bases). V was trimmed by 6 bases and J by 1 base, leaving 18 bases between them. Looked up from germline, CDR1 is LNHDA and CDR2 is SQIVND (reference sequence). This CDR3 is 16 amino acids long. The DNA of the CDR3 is TGTGCCAGTAGGACCCACCGGCAGGGAGGGAACACTGAAGCTTTCTTT. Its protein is CASRTHRQGGNTEAFF.

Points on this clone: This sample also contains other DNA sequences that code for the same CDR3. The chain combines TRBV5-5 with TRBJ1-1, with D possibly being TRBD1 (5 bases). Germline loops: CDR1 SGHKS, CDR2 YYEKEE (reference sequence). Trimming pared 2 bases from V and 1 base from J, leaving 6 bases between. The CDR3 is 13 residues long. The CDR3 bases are TGTGCCAGCAGCTTCACAGGGAACACTGAAGCTTTCTTT. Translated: CASSFTGNTEAFF. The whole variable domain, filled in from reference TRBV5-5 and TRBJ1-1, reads DAGVTQSPTHLIKTRGQQVTLRCSPISGHKSVSWYQQVLGQGPQFIFQYYEKEERGRGNFPDRFSARQFPNYSSELNVNALLLGDSALYLCASSFTGNTEAFFGQGTRLTVV.

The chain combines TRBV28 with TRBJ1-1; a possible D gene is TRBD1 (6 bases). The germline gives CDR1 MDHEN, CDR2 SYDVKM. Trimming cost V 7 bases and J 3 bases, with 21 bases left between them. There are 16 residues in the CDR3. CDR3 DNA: TGTGCCAGCAAAAACCTGGGGGGGGCGTCGGACACTGAAGCTTTCTTT. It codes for CASKNLGGASDTEAFF.

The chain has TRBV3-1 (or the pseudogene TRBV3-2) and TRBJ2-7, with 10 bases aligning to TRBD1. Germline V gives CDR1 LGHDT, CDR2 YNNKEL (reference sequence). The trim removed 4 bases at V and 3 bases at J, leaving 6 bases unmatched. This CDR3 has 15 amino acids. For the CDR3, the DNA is TGTGCCAGCAGCCGACCGGGACAGGGGAGCTACGAGCAGTACTTC. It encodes CASSRPGQGSYEQYF.

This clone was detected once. Written as DNA, the CDR3 is TGCGCCAGCAGCTCGTACAGGGGCTCCTACGAGCAGTACTTC. Residues: CASSSYRGSYEQYF. V and J are TRBV5-1 and TRBJ2-7, with 7 bases that match TRBD1. V lost 3 bases and J lost 0; bases outside the gene matches: 3. The CDR3 has 14 amino acids. Germline V gene lookup returns CDR1 SGHRS and CDR2 YFSETQ.

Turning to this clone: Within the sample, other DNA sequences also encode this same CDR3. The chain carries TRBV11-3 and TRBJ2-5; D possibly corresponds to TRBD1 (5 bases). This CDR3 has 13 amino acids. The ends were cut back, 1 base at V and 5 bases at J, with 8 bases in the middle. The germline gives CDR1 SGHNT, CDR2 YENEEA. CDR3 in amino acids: CASSLAGSETQYF. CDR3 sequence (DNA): TGTGCCAGCAGCTTAGCAGGGTCGGAGACCCAGTACTTC.

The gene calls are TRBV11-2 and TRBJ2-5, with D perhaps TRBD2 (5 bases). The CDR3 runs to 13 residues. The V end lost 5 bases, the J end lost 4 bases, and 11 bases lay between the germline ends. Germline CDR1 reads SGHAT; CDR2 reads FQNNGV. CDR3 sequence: CASSASKGETQYF. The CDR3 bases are TGTGCCAGCAGCGCTAGCAAGGGAGAGACCCAGTACTTC.

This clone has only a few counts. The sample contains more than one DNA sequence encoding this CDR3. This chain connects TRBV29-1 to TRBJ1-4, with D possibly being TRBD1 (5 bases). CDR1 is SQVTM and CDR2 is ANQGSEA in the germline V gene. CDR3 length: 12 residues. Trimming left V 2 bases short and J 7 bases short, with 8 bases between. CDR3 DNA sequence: TGCAGCGTTGAACAGGGCAGTGAAAAACTGTTTTTT. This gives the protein CSVEQGSEKLFF.

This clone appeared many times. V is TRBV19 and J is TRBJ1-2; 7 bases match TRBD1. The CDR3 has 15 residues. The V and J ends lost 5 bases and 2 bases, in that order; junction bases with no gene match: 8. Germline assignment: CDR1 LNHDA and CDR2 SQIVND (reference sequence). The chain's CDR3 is CASSPWTGSNYGYTF. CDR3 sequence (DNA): TGTGCCAGTAGTCCCTGGACAGGATCCAACTATGGCTACACCTTC.

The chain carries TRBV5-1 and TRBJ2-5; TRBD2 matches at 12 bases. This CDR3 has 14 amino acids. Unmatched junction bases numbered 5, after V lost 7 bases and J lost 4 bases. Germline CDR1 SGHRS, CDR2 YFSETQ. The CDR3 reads CASCGLAGLETQYF. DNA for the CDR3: TGCGCCAGCTGCGGACTAGCGGGATTAGAGACCCAGTACTTC.

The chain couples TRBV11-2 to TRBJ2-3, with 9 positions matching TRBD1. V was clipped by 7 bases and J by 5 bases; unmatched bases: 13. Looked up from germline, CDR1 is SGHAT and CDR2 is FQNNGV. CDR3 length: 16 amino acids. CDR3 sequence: CASTPRGTGQLDTQYF. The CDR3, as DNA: TGTGCCAGCACGCCTAGGGGGACAGGGCAATTAGATACGCAGTATTTT.

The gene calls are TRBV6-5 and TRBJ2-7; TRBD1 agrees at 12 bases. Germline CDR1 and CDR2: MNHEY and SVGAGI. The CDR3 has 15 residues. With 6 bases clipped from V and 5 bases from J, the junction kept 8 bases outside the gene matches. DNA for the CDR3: TGTGCCAGCAGCTCCCCGGGACAGGGGGCGCACGAGCAGTACTTC. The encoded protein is CASSSPGQGAHEQYF.

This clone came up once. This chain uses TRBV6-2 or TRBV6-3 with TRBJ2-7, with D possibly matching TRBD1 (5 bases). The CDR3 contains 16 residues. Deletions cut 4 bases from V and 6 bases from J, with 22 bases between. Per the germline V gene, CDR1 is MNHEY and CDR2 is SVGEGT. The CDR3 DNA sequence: TGTGCCAGCAGTTTTCCAGGGCCATCCCCCCTCCTCGAGCAGTACTTC. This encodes CASSFPGPSPLLEQYF.

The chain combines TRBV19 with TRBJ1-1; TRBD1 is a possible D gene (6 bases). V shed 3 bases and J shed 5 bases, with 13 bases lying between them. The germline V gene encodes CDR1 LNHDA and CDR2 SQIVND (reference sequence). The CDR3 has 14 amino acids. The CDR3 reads CASSIGARGTEAFF. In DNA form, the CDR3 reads TGTGCCAGTAGTATCGGGGCCAGGGGAACTGAAGCTTTCTTT.

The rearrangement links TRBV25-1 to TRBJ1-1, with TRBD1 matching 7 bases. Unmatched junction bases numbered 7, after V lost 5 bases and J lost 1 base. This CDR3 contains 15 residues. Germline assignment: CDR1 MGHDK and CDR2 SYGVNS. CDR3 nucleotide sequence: TGTGCCAGCAGTCCCCAACAGGGGAGGAACACTGAAGCTTTCTTT. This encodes CASSPQQGRNTEAFF. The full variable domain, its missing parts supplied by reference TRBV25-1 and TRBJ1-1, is EADIYQTPRYLVIGTGKKITLECSQTMGHDKMYWYQQDPGMELHLIHYSYGVNSTEKGDLSSESTVSRIRTEHFPLTLESARPSHTSQYLCASSPQQGRNTEAFFGQGTRLTVV.

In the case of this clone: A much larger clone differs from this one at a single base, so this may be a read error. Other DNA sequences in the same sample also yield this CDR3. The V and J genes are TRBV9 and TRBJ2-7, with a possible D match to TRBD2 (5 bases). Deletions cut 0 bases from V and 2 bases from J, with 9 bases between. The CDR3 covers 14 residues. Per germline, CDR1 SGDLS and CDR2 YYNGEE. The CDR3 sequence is CASSVAGSTYEQYF. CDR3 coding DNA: TGTGCCAGCAGCGTAGCGGGGTCGACCTACGAGCAGTACTTC.

CDR3 nucleotides: TGTGCCAGCAGGAGAACAGGGCTAGCTGGAAACACCATATATTTT. Protein: CASRRTGLAGNTIYF. V is TRBV6-5 and J is TRBJ1-3; D may be TRBD1 (6 bases). Germline lookup yields CDR1 MNHEY and CDR2 SVGAGI. This CDR3 contains 15 residues. Trimming shortened V by 6 bases and J by 2 bases, and 14 bases separated the two germline ends.